The next 15 T cell receptor beta chains were all read from a single sample in a study of blood T cell repertoires in COVID-19. Sequenced by immunoSEQ multiplex PCR; TCRdb stores in-frame clones only, minus some. The sample shows 340,000 or so clones, about 83% of them seen only once. Material for sequencing was peripheral blood. These TCRs come from a man younger than 40 with active or convalescent COVID-19.

This chain uses TRBV2 with TRBJ1-6; D perhaps matches TRBD1 (5 bases). CDR3 size: 15 residues. Germline V CDR1 and CDR2: SNHLY, FYNNEI. V was trimmed by 3 bases and J by 6 bases, leaving 12 bases between them. The CDR3 protein is CASSERPGINSPLHF. The CDR3 bases are TGTGCCAGCAGTGAGCGGCCAGGGATTAATTCACCCCTCCACTTT.

J is TRBJ1-6 and V is TRBV7-2, with a weak D call TRBD1 (6 bases). The CDR3 runs 17 residues. The germline gives CDR1 SGHTA, CDR2 FQGNSA. Trimming pared 5 bases from V and 0 bases from J, leaving 14 bases between. In DNA, the CDR3 is TGTGCCAGCAGCGTTTACCAGGGGTACTCCTATAATTCACCCCTCCACTTT. Translated: CASSVYQGYSYNSPLHF.

This chain connects TRBV2 to TRBJ2-1; TRBD2 matches 9 bases. In germline, CDR1 is SNHLY, CDR2 FYNNEI. CDR3 size: 16 residues. CDR3 residues: CGGSGSYSPIYNEQFF. As DNA, the CDR3 is TGTGGGGGTAGCGGGAGTTATTCGCCTATCTACAATGAGCAGTTCTTC.

The chain links TRBV28 to TRBJ1-5; possibly TRBD1 for D (6 bases). Germline V gene lookup returns CDR1 MDHEN and CDR2 SYDVKM. CDR3 length: 14 amino acids. V lost 7 bases, J lost 7 bases, and 17 bases lay in between. In nucleotides, the CDR3 is TGTGCCAGCACTCAGGGGCTACGCGCGCAGCCCCAGCATTTT. It encodes CASTQGLRAQPQHF.

The rearrangement joins TRBV28 to TRBJ2-2; 8 bases are a match to TRBD1. The trim removed 3 bases at V and 1 base at J, leaving 4 bases unmatched. From germline, CDR1 is MDHEN and CDR2 SYDVKM. The CDR3 loop spans 16 amino acids. The CDR3 DNA follows: TGTGCCAGCAGTTTGGCCGGGACAGGGAACACCGGGGAGCTGTTTTTT. Residues: CASSLAGTGNTGELFF.

This rearrangement joins TRBV19 to TRBJ1-5, with 7 bases lining up with TRBD1. There are 15 residues in the CDR3. From germline, CDR1 is LNHDA and CDR2 SQIVND (reference sequence). V dropped 2 bases and J dropped 4; count of bases not matched to a gene: 5. The CDR3 is CASSIQGGVNQPQHF. CDR3 bases: TGTGCCAGTAGTATACAGGGGGGAGTTAATCAGCCCCAGCATTTT. The full variable domain, rest sourced from reference TRBV19 and TRBJ1-5, is DGGITQSPKYLFRKEGQNVTLSCEQNLNHDAMYWYRQDPGQGLRLIYYSQIVNDFQKGDIAEGYSVSREKKESFPLTVTSAQKNPTAFYLCASSIQGGVNQPQHFGDGTRLSIL.

V usage is TRBV24-1 and J usage is TRBJ1-5; maybe TRBD1 (5 bases). Germline CDR1 and CDR2: KGHDR and SFDVKD. This CDR3 region has 14 residues. Trimming took 5 bases from V and 7 from J, leaving 14 bases between them. The CDR3 coding sequence is TGTGCCACCAGTGTTGGGACTTCCCGACAGCCCCAGCATTTT. Translation gives CATSVGTSRQPQHF.

This clone came up a few times. This chain joins TRBV7-8 and TRBJ1-5; D perhaps matches TRBD1 (5 bases). V was trimmed by 5 bases and J by 7 bases, leaving 9 bases between them. This CDR3 has 12 amino acids. Germline CDR1 and CDR2: SGHVS and FQNEAQ. The CDR3 spells CASSARGQPQHF. The CDR3, as DNA: TGTGCCAGCAGCGCACGGGGGCAGCCCCAGCATTTT.

The chain has TRBV9 and TRBJ1-1; 7 nucleotides line up with TRBD1. Germline V gives CDR1 SGDLS, CDR2 YYNGEE. The CDR3 length is 14 residues. V shed 4 bases and J 1 base; nucleotides not matched to a gene: 4. The CDR3 region has the DNA TGTGCCAGCAGCTCCCGGGACAGGAACACTGAAGCTTTCTTT. This sequence encodes CASSSRDRNTEAFF.

A few counts support this clone. This chain connects TRBV5-1 to TRBJ1-1; 7 nucleotides agree with TRBD1. The CDR3 length is 16 residues. Unmatched junction bases numbered 9, after V lost 4 bases and J lost 0 bases. Germline assignment: CDR1 SGHRS and CDR2 YFSETQ. In DNA, the CDR3 is TGCGCCAGCAGCCGGGACAGAAGGACGGTGAACACTGAAGCTTTCTTT. Protein sequence: CASSRDRRTVNTEAFF.

This clone has a handful of counts. The chain combines TRBV9 with TRBJ2-1, with TRBD2 matching over 10 bases. The CDR3 contains 15 residues. From germline, CDR1 is SGDLS and CDR2 YYNGEE. V was clipped by 3 bases and J by 7 bases; unmatched bases: 7. The CDR3, as DNA: TGTGCCAGCAGCGGAGTAGCGGGAGGTGGGAATGAGCAGTTCTTC. This encodes CASSGVAGGGNEQFF.

The V call is TRBV30, the J call TRBJ2-1; 7 positions match TRBD1. The germline V gene has CDR1 GTSNPN and CDR2 SVGIG (reference sequence). The CDR3 covers 15 residues. Losses at the gene ends were 1 base for V and 6 bases for J; bases not matched to a gene: 9. The CDR3 bases are TGTGCCTGGAGTGACAGGGGTATGGTAAGCAATGAGCAGTTCTTC. Protein sequence: CAWSDRGMVSNEQFF.

The chain is built from TRBV28 and TRBJ1-2; the D gene is possibly TRBD1 (5 bases). CDR3 length: 13 residues. CDR1 and CDR2 (germline): MDHEN, SYDVKM. V was clipped by 1 base and J by 10 bases, with 13 bases between them. CDR3 in DNA: TGTGCCAGCAGTTTATCCCAGGGTCCGGCCTACACCTTC. Protein: CASSLSQGPAYTF.

The rearrangement links TRBV6-5 to TRBJ2-7; 10 bases align to TRBD2. This CDR3 is 15 amino acids long. V lost 10 bases, J lost 3 bases, and 12 bases stayed unmatched. Per germline, CDR1 MNHEY and CDR2 SVGAGI. The CDR3 protein is CATYGGTSESYEQYF. The CDR3 bases are TGTGCCACCTATGGGGGGACTAGCGAAAGCTACGAGCAGTACTTC.

The rearrangement joins TRBV4-1 to TRBJ2-7; 8 bases match TRBD1. This CDR3 is built from 15 residues. With 1 base clipped from V and 3 bases from J, the junction kept 5 bases outside the gene matches. Germline CDR1 MGHRA, CDR2 YSYEKL. CDR3 in DNA: TGCGCCAGCAGCCAAGGCTGGACAGGGATCTACGAGCAGTACTTC. Its protein is CASSQGWTGIYEQYF.